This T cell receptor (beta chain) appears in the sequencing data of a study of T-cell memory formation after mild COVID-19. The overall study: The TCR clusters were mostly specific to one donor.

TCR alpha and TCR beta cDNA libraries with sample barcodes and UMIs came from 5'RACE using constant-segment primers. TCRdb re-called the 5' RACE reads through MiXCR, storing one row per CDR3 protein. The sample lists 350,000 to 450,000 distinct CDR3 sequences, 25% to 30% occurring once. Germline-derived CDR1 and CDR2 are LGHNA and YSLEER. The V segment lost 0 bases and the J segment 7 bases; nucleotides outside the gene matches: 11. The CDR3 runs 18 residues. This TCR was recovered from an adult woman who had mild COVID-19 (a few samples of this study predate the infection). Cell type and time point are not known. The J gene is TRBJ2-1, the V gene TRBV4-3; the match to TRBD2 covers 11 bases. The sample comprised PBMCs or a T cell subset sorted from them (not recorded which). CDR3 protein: CASSQEFDSGRARNEQFF. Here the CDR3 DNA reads TGCGCCAGCAGCCAAGAGTTTGATAGCGGGAGGGCTCGGAATGAGCAGTTCTTC.